The sequence of this TCR beta chain was determined in a study of T cell responses to AZD1222 COVID-19 vaccine (dated by TCRdb to about 2021). Study-level background: AZD1222 recipients given second doses at about 4 weeks or at about 12 weeks were pooled, since spike-specific TCR depth and breadth were not found to differ between the two schedules. A total of 233 trial participants underwent TCR sequencing, of whom about 210 had received two doses of AZD1222 and around 25 had received two doses of the MenACWY control vaccine. Trial participants were enrolled by age into subgroups of 18-55, 56-69 and 70-plus years, and around 150, 29 and 61 TCR-sequenced participants, respectively, were included in these subgroups.

Overall results and qualifications from the work: Participants were mostly white British and included more females than males, and it was suggested by the authors that clonal diversity may have been underestimated. Vaccine-associated CD4 TCRs spanned the whole spike protein, with dominant responses in regions 160-218 and 743-854. Only a handful of AZD1222 recipients were SARS-CoV-2 seropositive at baseline, limiting conclusions about previously exposed vaccinees. The 56-69-year group was small, and its depth increase did not reach significance, likely because of low power. Spike-specific TCR breadth and depth rose significantly after two AZD1222 doses compared with day 0 and with MenACWY recipients. Reportedly, close to half of the unique spike-specific TCRs recognized epitopes lying outside the regions that are mutated in the B.1.351 and B.1.1.7 variants. Because no day 14 peak-response samples were available, repertoires were characterized only after the peak T cell response.

The CDR3 regions of human TCRbeta chains were subjected to immunosequencing. From the authors' description of their analysis: TCRs in the repertoires were matched against a reference library of SARS-CoV-2-specific TCRs that had been generated with the MIRA antigen-specificity platform. Breadth was defined as the fraction of unique TCRs that were SARS-CoV-2-associated. Depth was defined as the fraction of total T cells that were SARS-CoV-2-associated. Each spike-specific TCR was assigned to its reactive spike region and to a CD4 or CD8 class using the MIRA data. Log10-transformed breadth and depth values were compared by one-way ANOVA with Sidak's multiple comparisons tests. The table comes from immuneACCESS by way of TCRdb, which keeps in-frame sequences with V and J called. Part of the clones is missing from these tables; in studies checked, under half for an unresolved V gene and the rest for unknown reasons. The DNA was the basis for D and trimming; V, J and clone size are from that table. This sample is represented by roughly 100,000 clones; roughly nine tenths of them were singletons. 1% to 1.5% of the sample lies in the top ten.

CDR1 and CDR2 are drawn from the germline V gene (reference sequence): MNHNY, SVGAGI. The CDR3 runs 13 amino acids, cysteine and phenylalanine included. Only the CDR3 part of the read is kept: 39 bases, read in frame from the first base. A distance of 10 bases separates the germline ends of V and J, which lose 0 bases and 8 bases respectively. The sample's time point label, decoded: baseline before first vaccination. Vaccinee samples were obtained from the UK trials COV001 and COV002, which included a single-blind randomized controlled phase 2/3 trial of AZD1222 (ChAdOx1 nCoV-19) in healthy adults. For TCRbeta chain sequencing, PBMC samples were collected from trial participants at day 0 and at day 28 after the second dose. A remark on this clone: Its antigen is unknown. The sample holds no much larger clone one base away, and base qualities are not on file.

The rearrangement joined TRBV6-6 to TRBJ1-1; a confident D gene designation cannot be given. The source of this sequence is an adult in good health. This specimen was peripheral blood, taken on day 0 of AZD1222 vaccination. The CDR3 reads CASSYSRSLEAFF. The DNA sequence reads TGTGCCAGCAGTTACTCGCGTAGCTTAGAAGCTTTCTTT.